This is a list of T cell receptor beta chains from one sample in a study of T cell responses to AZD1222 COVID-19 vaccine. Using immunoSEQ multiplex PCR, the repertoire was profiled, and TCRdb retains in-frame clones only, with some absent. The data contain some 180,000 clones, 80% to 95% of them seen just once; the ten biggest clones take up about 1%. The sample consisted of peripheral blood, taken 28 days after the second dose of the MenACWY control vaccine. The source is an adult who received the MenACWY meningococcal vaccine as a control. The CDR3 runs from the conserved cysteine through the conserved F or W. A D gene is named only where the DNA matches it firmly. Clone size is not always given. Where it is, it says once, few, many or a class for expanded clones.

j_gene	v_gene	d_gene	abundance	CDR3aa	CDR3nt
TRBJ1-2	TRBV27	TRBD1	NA	CASGAGQYDYGYTF	TGTGCCAGCGGGGCGGGACAGTATGACTATGGCTACACCTTC
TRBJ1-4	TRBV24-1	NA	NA	CATSDLQGLGEKLFF	TGTGCCACCAGTGATTTGCAGGGGCTGGGGGAAAAACTGTTTTTT
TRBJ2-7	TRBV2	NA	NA	CASSEGLYYEQYF	TGTGCCAGCAGTGAAGGTCTATACTACGAGCAGTACTTC
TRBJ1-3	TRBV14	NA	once	CASSLSGFGNTIYF	TGTGCCAGCAGCCTCTCAGGGTTTGGAAACACCATATATTTT
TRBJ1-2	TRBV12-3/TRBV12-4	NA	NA	CASSLGINYGYTF	TGTGCCAGCAGTTTAGGCATCAACTATGGCTACACCTTC
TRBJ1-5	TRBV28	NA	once	CATKTEQPQHF	TGTGCCACTAAGACGGAGCAGCCCCAGCATTTT
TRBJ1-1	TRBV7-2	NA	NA	CASSLVGLSEAFF	TGTGCCAGCAGCTTAGTAGGGCTATCTGAAGCTTTCTTT
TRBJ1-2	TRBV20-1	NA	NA	CSAGPSYGYTF	TGCAGTGCTGGGCCCAGCTATGGCTACACCTTC
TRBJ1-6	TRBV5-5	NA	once	CASRELGGLYNSPLHF	TGTGCCAGCAGGGAACTTGGGGGACTGTATAATTCACCCCTCCACTTT
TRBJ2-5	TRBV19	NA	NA	CASSLLGHSQETQYF	TGTGCCAGTAGTTTATTAGGACACTCCCAAGAGACCCAGTACTTC
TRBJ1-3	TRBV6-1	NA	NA	CASSEYRTSGNTIYF	TGTGCCAGCAGTGAGTACAGGACCTCTGGAAACACCATATATTTT
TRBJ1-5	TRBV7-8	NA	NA	CASSRGADQPQHF	TGTGCCAGCAGCAGGGGGGCCGACCAGCCCCAGCATTTT
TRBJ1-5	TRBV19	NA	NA	CASTRGGMVGNQPQHF	TGTGCCAGTACCCGAGGAGGGATGGTGGGCAATCAGCCCCAGCATTTT
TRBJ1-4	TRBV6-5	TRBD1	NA	CASSYSGGLIEKLFF	TGTGCCAGCAGTTACTCAGGGGGCCTGATTGAAAAACTGTTTTTT
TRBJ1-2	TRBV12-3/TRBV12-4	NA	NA	CASSIQRGYTF	TGTGCCAGCAGTATTCAGCGTGGCTACACCTTC
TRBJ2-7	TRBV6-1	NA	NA	CASSDVLLAPRDF	TGTGCCAGCAGTGACGTTTTGTTAGCCCCGAGGGACTTC
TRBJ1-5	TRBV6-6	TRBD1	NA	CASSIQGAGNQPQHF	TGTGCCAGCAGCATACAGGGGGCAGGCAATCAGCCCCAGCATTTT
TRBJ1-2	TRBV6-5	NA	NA	CASSPGALYGYTF	TGTGCCAGCAGTCCTGGGGCCCTCTATGGCTACACCTTC
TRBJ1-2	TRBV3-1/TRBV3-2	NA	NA	CASSPGGVDYGYTF	TGTGCCAGCTCCCCGGGGGGGGTCGACTATGGCTACACCTTC
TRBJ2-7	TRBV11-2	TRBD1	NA	CASSSWTGTAYEQYF	TGTGCCAGCAGCTCCTGGACAGGGACGGCCTACGAGCAGTACTTC
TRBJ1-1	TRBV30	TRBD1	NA	CAWRPQGASTEAFF	TGTGCCTGGAGGCCGCAGGGGGCGAGCACTGAAGCTTTCTTT
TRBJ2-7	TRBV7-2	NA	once	CASTINRAYEQYF	TGTGCCAGCACCATAAACAGGGCCTACGAGCAGTACTTC
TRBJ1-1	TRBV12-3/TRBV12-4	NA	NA	CASRRDSEAFF	TGTGCCAGCAGGAGAGACAGCGAAGCTTTCTTT
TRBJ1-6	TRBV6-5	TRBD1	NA	CASSPLDRDNSPLHF	TGTGCCAGCAGCCCCCTGGACAGGGATAATTCACCCCTCCACTTT